These T cell receptor beta chains were read from a single sample in a study of T cells after yellow fever vaccination. Each CDR3 protein gets one entry after TCRdb re-called the 5' RACE reads with MiXCR. Of a few hundred thousand distinct CDR3 sequences listed, under 20% are singletons. This sample comprised PBMCs, obtained before the yellow fever booster vaccination. Receptors were obtained from a man younger than 30 who received the YFV17D yellow fever vaccine. Both conserved end residues are part of each CDR3. A D gene is named only where the DNA matches it firmly. Clone size is given for some rows only: seen once, a few or many times, or a class if the clone is expanded.

J: TRBJ1-6
V: TRBV20-1
D: -
size: few
CDR3: CSAREDRINSPLHF
DNA: TGCAGTGCTAGAGAGGACAGAATTAATTCACCCCTCCACTTT

J: TRBJ2-7
V: TRBV4-1
D: TRBD1
size: -
CDR3: CASSHGQGRYEQYF
DNA: TGCGCCAGCAGCCATGGACAGGGGAGGTACGAGCAGTACTTC

J: TRBJ1-1
V: TRBV29-1
D: -
size: -
CDR3: CSVGGVGGAFF
DNA: TGCAGCGTTGGAGGGGTTGGGGGAGCTTTCTTT

J: TRBJ2-3
V: TRBV15
D: -
size: few
CDR3: CATSRAFSASDTQYF
DNA: TGTGCCACCAGCAGAGCCTTCTCTGCGTCAGATACGCAGTATTTT

J: TRBJ1-5
V: TRBV20-1
D: -
size: few
CDR3: CSARESWQPQHF
DNA: TGCAGTGCTAGGGAGAGTTGGCAGCCCCAGCATTTT

J: TRBJ1-1
V: TRBV7-6
D: TRBD1
size: few
CDR3: CATYQGAGTEAFF
DNA: TGTGCCACTTACCAGGGGGCTGGCACTGAAGCTTTCTTT

J: TRBJ1-1
V: TRBV29-1
D: -
size: few
CDR3: CSALGQMNTEAFF
DNA: TGCAGCGCTCTAGGACAGATGAACACTGAAGCTTTCTTT

J: TRBJ2-2
V: TRBV3-1
D: TRBD2
size: few
CDR3: CASSPGTSITGELFF
DNA: TGTGCCAGCAGTCCCGGGACTAGCATCACCGGGGAGCTGTTTTTT

J: TRBJ2-7
V: TRBV3-1
D: TRBD1
size: -
CDR3: CASRPDRAAYEQYF
DNA: TGTGCCAGCAGACCTGACAGGGCAGCCTACGAGCAGTACTTC

J: TRBJ1-3
V: TRBV6-5
D: -
size: -
CDR3: CASKNSGNTIYF
DNA: TGTGCCAGCAAGAATTCTGGAAACACCATATATTTT

J: TRBJ1-6
V: TRBV7-8
D: -
size: -
CDR3: CASSLGARNSPLHF
DNA: TGTGCCAGCAGCTTAGGGGCGAGGAATTCACCCCTCCACTTT

J: TRBJ1-1
V: TRBV7-9
D: -
size: many
CDR3: CASSLAMMNTEAFF
DNA: TGTGCCAGCAGCTTAGCGATGATGAACACTGAAGCTTTCTTT

J: TRBJ2-1
V: TRBV20-1
D: TRBD2
size: many
CDR3: CSARRVAGEDEQFF
DNA: TGCAGTGCCCGCCGGGTAGCGGGGGAAGATGAGCAGTTCTTC

J: TRBJ1-5
V: TRBV12-5
D: -
size: once
CDR3: CASGFGGGQPQHF
DNA: TGTGCTAGTGGTTTCGGCGGGGGTCAGCCCCAGCATTTT

J: TRBJ1-1
V: TRBV7-8
D: TRBD1
size: -
CDR3: CASSSNRGPGTEAFF
DNA: TGTGCCAGCAGCTCAAACAGGGGGCCCGGCACTGAAGCTTTCTTT

J: TRBJ1-5
V: TRBV5-1
D: -
size: -
CDR3: CASSPGPSQPQHF
DNA: TGCGCCAGCAGCCCGGGACCTTCTCAGCCCCAGCATTTT

J: TRBJ2-5
V: TRBV7-2
D: TRBD2
size: -
CDR3: CASSSRTSGLGETQYF
DNA: TGTGCCAGCAGCTCCAGGACTAGCGGATTGGGGGAGACCCAGTACTTC